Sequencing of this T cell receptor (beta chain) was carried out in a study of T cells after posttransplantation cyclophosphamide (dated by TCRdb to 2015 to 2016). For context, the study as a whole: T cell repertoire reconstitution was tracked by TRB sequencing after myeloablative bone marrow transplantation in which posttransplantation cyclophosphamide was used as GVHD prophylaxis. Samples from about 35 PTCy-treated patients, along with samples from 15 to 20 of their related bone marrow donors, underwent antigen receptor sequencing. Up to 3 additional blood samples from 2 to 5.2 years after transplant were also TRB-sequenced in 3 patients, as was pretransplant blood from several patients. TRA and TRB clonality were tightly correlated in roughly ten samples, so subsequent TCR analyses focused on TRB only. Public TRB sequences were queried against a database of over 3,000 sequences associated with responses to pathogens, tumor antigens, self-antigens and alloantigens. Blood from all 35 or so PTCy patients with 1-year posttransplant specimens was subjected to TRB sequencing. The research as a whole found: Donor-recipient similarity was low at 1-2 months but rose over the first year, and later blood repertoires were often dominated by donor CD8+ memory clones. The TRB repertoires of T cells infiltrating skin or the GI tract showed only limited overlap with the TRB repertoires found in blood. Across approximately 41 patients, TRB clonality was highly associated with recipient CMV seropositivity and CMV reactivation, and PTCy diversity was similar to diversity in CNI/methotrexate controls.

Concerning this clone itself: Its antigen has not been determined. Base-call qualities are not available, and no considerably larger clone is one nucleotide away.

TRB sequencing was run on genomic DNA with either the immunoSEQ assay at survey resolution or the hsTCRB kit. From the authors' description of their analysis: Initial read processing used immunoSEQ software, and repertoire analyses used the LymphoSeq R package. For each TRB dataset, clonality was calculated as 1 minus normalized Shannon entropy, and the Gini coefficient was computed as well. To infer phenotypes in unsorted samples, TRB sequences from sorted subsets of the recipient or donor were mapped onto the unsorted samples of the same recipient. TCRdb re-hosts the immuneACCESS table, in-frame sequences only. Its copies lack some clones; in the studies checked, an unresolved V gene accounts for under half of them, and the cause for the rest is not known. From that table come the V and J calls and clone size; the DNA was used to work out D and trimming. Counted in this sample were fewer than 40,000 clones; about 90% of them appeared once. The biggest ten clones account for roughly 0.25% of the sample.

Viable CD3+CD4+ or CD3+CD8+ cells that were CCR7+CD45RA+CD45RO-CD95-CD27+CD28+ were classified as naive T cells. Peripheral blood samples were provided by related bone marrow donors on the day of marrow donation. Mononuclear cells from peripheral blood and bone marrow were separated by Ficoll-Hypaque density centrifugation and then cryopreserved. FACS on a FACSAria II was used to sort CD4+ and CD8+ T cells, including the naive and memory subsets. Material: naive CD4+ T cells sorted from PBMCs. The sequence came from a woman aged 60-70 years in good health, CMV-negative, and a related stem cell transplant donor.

The DNA is TGTGCCAGAATGGGCCTAGCGGCGGGGGGATCGGTGTTCTTC. The resulting protein is CARMGLAAGGSVFF. Rearrangement joined TRBV5-3 to TRBJ2-1, and 8 bases in between align with TRBD2. TRBV5-3 is recorded as an ORF, its role being uncertain. From cysteine to phenylalanine, the CDR3 is 14 amino acids long. Only the CDR3 region is kept as DNA, spanning 42 bases read in frame from base 1. Compared with germline, V lacks 6 bases and J lacks 15 bases; bases without a gene match: 17.